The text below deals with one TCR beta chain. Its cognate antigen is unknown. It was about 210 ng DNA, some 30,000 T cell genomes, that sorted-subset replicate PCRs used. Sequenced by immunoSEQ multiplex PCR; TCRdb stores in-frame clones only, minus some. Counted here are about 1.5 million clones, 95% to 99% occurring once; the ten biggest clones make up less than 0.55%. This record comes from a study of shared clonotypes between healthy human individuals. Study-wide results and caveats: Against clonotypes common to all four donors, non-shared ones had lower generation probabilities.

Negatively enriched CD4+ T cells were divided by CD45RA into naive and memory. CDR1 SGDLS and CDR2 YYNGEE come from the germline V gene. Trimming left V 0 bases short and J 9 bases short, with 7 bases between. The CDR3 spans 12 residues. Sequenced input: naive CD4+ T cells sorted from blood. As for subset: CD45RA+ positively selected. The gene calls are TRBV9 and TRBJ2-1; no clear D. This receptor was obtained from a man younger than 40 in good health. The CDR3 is CASSVDTSEQFF. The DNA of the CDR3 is TGTGCCAGCAGCGTAGACACCAGTGAGCAGTTCTTC. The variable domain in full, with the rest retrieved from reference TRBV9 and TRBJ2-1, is DSGVTQTPKHLITATGQRVTLRCSPRSGDLSVYWYQQSLDQGLQFLIQYYNGEERAKGNILERFSAQQFPDLHSELNLSSLELGDSALYFCASSVDTSEQFFGPGTRLTVL.